The rows below give T cell receptor beta chains drawn from one sample of a study of response to subunit inactivated influenza vaccine. MiXCR, applied by TCRdb to the RT-PCR reads, yields one record per CDR3 protein. The sample has over 400,000 distinct CDR3 sequences, 10% to 15% seen once. This material consisted of PBMCs from blood, taken 45 days after vaccination. These receptors originate from a man aged 45-60 years who received an inactivated influenza vaccine. CDR3s include the opening cysteine and the closing phenylalanine or tryptophan. D genes are given only for firm matches. Clone sizes are given selectively: once, few, many, or a class where the clone is expanded.

j_call	v_call	clone_size	d_call	cdr3_aa	cdr3_nt
TRBJ2-7	TRBV27	NA	TRBD1	CASGGQGASEQYF	TGTGCCAGCGGCGGACAGGGGGCCAGCGAGCAGTACTTC
TRBJ2-7	TRBV7-8	NA	TRBD2	CASSFVRLAVYEQYF	TGTGCCAGCAGCTTCGTCAGACTAGCGGTCTACGAGCAGTACTTC
TRBJ2-6	TRBV27	few	TRBD1	CASSPGQISGANVLTF	TGTGCCAGCAGTCCGGGACAGATTTCTGGGGCCAACGTCCTGACTTTC
TRBJ2-2	TRBV7-2	few	TRBD2	CASSWGLASTGELFF	TGTGCCAGCAGCTGGGGACTAGCGTCCACCGGGGAGCTGTTTTTT
TRBJ2-2	TRBV11-2	NA	NA	CASSSKLGGTGELFF	TGTGCCAGCAGCTCTAAACTAGGGGGTACCGGGGAGCTGTTTTTT
TRBJ2-4	TRBV6-1	many	TRBD2	CASSLTSGGSKNIQYF	TGTGCCAGCAGTCTAACTAGCGGGGGTTCCAAAAACATTCAGTACTTC
TRBJ1-2	TRBV5-5	few	NA	CASSLLGTFYGYTF	TGTGCCAGCAGCTTGCTGGGGACTTTCTATGGCTACACCTTC
TRBJ2-3	TRBV7-2	few	TRBD2	CASSPGLATQTQYF	TGTGCCAGCAGCCCGGGACTAGCGACTCAGACGCAGTATTTT
TRBJ1-5	TRBV5-6	NA	NA	CASSYGTVNQPQHF	TGTGCCAGCAGCTACGGGACTGTCAATCAGCCCCAGCATTTT
TRBJ2-4	TRBV6-1	few	NA	CASSEHRLAKNIQYF	TGTGCCAGCAGTGAACACAGGCTAGCCAAAAACATTCAGTACTTC
TRBJ1-1	TRBV12-3/TRBV12-4	NA	NA	CASSLFTDNTEAFF	TGTGCCAGCAGTTTATTCACAGACAACACTGAAGCTTTCTTT
TRBJ2-7	TRBV12-3/TRBV12-4	NA	NA	CASSLDGGIAYEQYF	TGTGCCAGCAGTTTAGATGGCGGGATCGCCTACGAGCAGTACTTC
TRBJ2-3	TRBV6-5	few	TRBD2	CASSSAGYTDTQYF	TGTGCCAGCAGTTCAGCGGGGTACACAGATACGCAGTATTTT
TRBJ2-1	TRBV12-3/TRBV12-4	many	TRBD1	CASSSGTVPNEQFF	TGTGCCAGCAGCTCCGGGACAGTGCCCAATGAGCAGTTCTTC
TRBJ2-1	TRBV9	few	NA	CASSASPYNEQFF	TGTGCCAGCAGCGCCTCCCCCTACAATGAGCAGTTCTTC
TRBJ2-1	TRBV29-1	NA	TRBD1	CSVEGLLHRGRDNEQFF	TGCAGCGTTGAGGGGCTCCTTCACAGGGGGCGGGACAATGAGCAGTTCTTC
TRBJ1-3	TRBV7-2	many	NA	CASSQTLRPGNTIYF	TGTGCCAGCAGCCAGACCCTCAGGCCTGGAAACACCATATATTTT
TRBJ2-7	TRBV6-2/TRBV6-3	NA	TRBD2	CASSSAGLAGRYEQYF	TGTGCCAGCAGTTCCGCGGGACTAGCGGGGCGCTACGAGCAGTACTTC
TRBJ2-1	TRBV18	many	NA	CASSLDYVNEQFF	TGTGCCAGCTCACTCGACTACGTCAATGAGCAGTTCTTC
TRBJ2-1	TRBV29-1	many	NA	CSVGVSSSYNEQFF	TGCAGCGTTGGCGTCAGTTCCTCCTACAATGAGCAGTTCTTC
TRBJ2-5	TRBV29-1	NA	TRBD1	CSAVPMDRRQETQYF	TGCAGCGCCGTCCCAATGGACAGGCGACAAGAGACCCAGTACTTC
TRBJ2-1	TRBV28	NA	NA	CASSFVRGAAEDPGYNEQFF	TGTGCCAGCAGTTTTGTCCGTGGTGCGGCGGAAGACCCGGGCTACAATGAGCAGTTCTTC
TRBJ2-7	TRBV28	NA	NA	CASSRRTGRDEQYF	TGTGCCAGCAGCAGGAGGACAGGGAGGGACGAGCAGTACTTC
TRBJ2-7	TRBV5-1	many	TRBD2	CASSSGTKIYEQYF	TGCGCCAGCAGCTCCGGGACTAAGATTTACGAGCAGTACTTC
TRBJ2-5	TRBV7-2	few	NA	CASGGELGTQYF	TGTGCCAGTGGGGGAGAACTAGGGACCCAGTACTTC
TRBJ2-1	TRBV9	few	TRBD2	CASSVGVGTSGRAYNEQFF	TGTGCCAGCAGCGTAGGAGTTGGGACTAGCGGGAGGGCCTACAATGAGCAGTTCTTC
TRBJ2-5	TRBV11-2	few	TRBD2	CAGQKTQRGGETQYF	TGTGCGGGACAAAAAACCCAGCGGGGGGGGGAGACCCAGTACTTC
TRBJ1-2	TRBV29-1	many	NA	CSVGQETNYGYTF	TGCAGCGTTGGACAGGAGACTAACTATGGCTACACCTTC
TRBJ1-1	TRBV6-2/TRBV6-3	few	NA	CASRRPTRQNTEAFF	TGTGCCAGCAGAAGACCGACAAGACAGAACACTGAAGCTTTCTTT
TRBJ2-3	TRBV10-3	NA	NA	CAISPRVTDTQYF	TGTGCCATCAGTCCCAGGGTGACAGATACGCAGTATTTT
TRBJ2-2	TRBV5-1	NA	NA	CASRGDGELFF	TGCGCCAGCAGGGGAGACGGGGAGCTGTTTTTT
TRBJ1-5	TRBV5-1	few	NA	CASSLGGTFNQPQHF	TGCGCCAGCAGCTTGGGGGGGACCTTCAATCAGCCCCAGCATTTT
TRBJ1-5	TRBV7-9	NA	NA	CASSGGLNQPQHF	TGTGCCAGCAGCGGAGGCCTCAATCAGCCCCAGCATTTT
TRBJ2-1	TRBV20-1	NA	NA	CSARDLGSYEQFF	TGCAGTGCTAGAGATCTTGGTAGCTATGAGCAGTTCTTC
TRBJ1-1	TRBV7-8	few	NA	CASSLETAGSTNTEAFF	TGTGCCAGCAGCTTAGAGACGGCCGGGTCAACGAACACTGAAGCTTTCTTT
TRBJ2-7	TRBV5-1	few	NA	CASSLGGVLEQYF	TGCGCCAGCAGCTTGGGGGGAGTCCTAGAGCAGTACTTC
TRBJ1-2	TRBV10-3	few	TRBD1	CAISGPRTGTYGYTF	TGTGCCATCAGTGGCCCCCGGACAGGGACCTATGGCTACACCTTC
TRBJ2-1	TRBV11-2	NA	TRBD2	CASSATSGGLSSYNEQFF	TGTGCCAGCAGCGCTACTAGCGGGGGCCTTAGCTCCTACAATGAGCAGTTCTTC
TRBJ2-1	TRBV7-8	few	NA	CASSFEGRNEQFF	TGTGCCAGCAGCTTTGAAGGGCGGAATGAGCAGTTCTTC
TRBJ2-7	TRBV3-1	NA	NA	CASSQDPGEQYF	TGTGCCAGCAGCCAAGATCCGGGCGAGCAGTACTTC
TRBJ2-7	TRBV28	NA	TRBD2	CASSLAGTSGRASEQYF	TGTGCCAGCAGTTTAGCCGGAACTAGCGGGAGGGCGAGCGAGCAGTACTTC
TRBJ2-6	TRBV4-3	NA	NA	CASSQDFGSGANVLTF	TGCGCCAGCAGCCAAGACTTCGGCTCTGGGGCCAACGTCCTGACTTTC
TRBJ2-1	TRBV5-1	few	NA	CASSLRDIYNEQFF	TGCGCCAGCAGCTTGCGGGACATCTACAATGAGCAGTTCTTC
TRBJ2-3	TRBV28	many	TRBD2	CASTIPGLSTDTQYF	TGTGCCAGCACTATCCCGGGACTAAGCACAGATACGCAGTATTTT
TRBJ2-1	TRBV7-9	many	TRBD2	CASSPTGRYYNEQFF	TGTGCCAGCAGCCCCACCGGGAGGTATTACAATGAGCAGTTCTTC
TRBJ2-6	TRBV7-9	few	NA	CASSSGISGANVLTF	TGTGCCAGCAGCTCAGGGATCTCTGGGGCCAACGTCCTGACTTTC
TRBJ2-6	TRBV6-2/TRBV6-3	few	TRBD2	CASSYGTSGGASESGANVLTF	TGTGCCAGCAGTTATGGGACTAGCGGGGGGGCAAGCGAGTCTGGGGCCAACGTCCTGACTTTC
TRBJ2-5	TRBV20-1	few	NA	CSARGAGYHQETQYF	TGCAGTGCTAGAGGGGCGGGATATCACCAAGAGACCCAGTACTTC
TRBJ2-5	TRBV7-8	few	TRBD1	CASSLPRTGGQETQYF	TGTGCCAGCAGCTTACCGAGGACAGGGGGCCAAGAGACCCAGTACTTC
TRBJ2-5	TRBV5-4	NA	TRBD2	CASSPGTSGRASETQYF	TGTGCCAGCAGCCCCGGGACTAGCGGGAGGGCTAGCGAGACCCAGTACTTC